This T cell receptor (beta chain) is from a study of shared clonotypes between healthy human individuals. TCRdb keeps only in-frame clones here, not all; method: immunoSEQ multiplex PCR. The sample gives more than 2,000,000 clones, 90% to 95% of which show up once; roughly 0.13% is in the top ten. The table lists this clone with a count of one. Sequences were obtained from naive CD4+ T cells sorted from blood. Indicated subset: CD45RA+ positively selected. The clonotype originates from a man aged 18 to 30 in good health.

The CDR3 region is CASSESLTLQGANTEAFF. The CDR3 nucleotides read TGTGCCAGCAGTGAATCCTTAACCTTACAGGGGGCTAACACTGAAGCTTTCTTT. This rearrangement joins TRBV2 to TRBJ1-1; 9 bases map to TRBD1. V lost 2 bases and J lost 2; bases outside the gene matches: 12. This CDR3 region has 18 residues. Per germline, CDR1 SNHLY and CDR2 FYNNEI.